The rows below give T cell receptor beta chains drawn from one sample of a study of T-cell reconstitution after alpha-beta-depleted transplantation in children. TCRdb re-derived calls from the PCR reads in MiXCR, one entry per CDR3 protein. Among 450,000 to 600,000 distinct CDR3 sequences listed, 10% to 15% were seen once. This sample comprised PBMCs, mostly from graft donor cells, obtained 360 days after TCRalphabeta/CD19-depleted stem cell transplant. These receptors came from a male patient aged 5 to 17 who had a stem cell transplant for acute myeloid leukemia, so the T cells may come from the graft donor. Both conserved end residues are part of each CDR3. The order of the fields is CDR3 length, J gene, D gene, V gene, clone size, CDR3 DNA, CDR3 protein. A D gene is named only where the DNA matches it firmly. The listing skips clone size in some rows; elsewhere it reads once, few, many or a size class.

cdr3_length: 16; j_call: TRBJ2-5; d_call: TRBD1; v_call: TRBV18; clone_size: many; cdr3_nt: TGTGCCAGCTCACCGTGGACAGGGAAGGGCCAAGAGACCCAGTACTTC; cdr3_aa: CASSPWTGKGQETQYF
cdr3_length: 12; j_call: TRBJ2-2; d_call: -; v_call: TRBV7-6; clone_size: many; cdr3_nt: TGTGCCAGCCGGATGTCTCCCGGGGAGCTGTTTTTT; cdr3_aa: CASRMSPGELFF
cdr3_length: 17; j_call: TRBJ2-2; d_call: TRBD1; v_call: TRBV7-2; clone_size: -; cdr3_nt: TGTGCCAGCAGCCCAAGGGGACAGCGGATTAACACCGGGGAGCTGTTTTTT; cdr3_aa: CASSPRGQRINTGELFF
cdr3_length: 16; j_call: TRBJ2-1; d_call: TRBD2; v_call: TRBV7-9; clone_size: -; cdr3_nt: TGTGCCAGCAGCCCCATAGCGGGAGGGGGTTTGGGTGAGCAGTTCTTC; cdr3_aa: CASSPIAGGGLGEQFF
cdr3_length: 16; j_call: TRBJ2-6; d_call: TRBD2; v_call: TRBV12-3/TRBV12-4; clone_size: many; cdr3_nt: TGTGCCAGCAGAGCGGGAGGAGGTTCTTGGGCCAACGTCCTGACTTTC; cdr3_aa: CASRAGGGSWANVLTF
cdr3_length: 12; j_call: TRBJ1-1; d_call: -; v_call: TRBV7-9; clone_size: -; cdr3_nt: TGTGCCAGCAGCTTGGAAGGGTTGGTCGCTTTCTTT; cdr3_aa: CASSLEGLVAFF
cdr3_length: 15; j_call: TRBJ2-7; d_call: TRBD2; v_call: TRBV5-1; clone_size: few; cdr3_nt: TGCGCCAGCACCTTACTACTAGCGGGAGCCCACGAGCAGTACTTC; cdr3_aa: CASTLLLAGAHEQYF
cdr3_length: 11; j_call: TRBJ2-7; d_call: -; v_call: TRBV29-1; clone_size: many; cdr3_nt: TGCAGCGTTGAAGATCTAAGGGAGCAGTACTTC; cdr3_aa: CSVEDLREQYF
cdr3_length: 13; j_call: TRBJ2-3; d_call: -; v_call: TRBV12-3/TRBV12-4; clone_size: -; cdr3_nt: TGTGCCAGCAGTTTAGCGACCGGCTATACGCAGTATTTT; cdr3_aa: CASSLATGYTQYF
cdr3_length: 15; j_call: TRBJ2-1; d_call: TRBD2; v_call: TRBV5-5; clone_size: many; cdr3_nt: TGTGCCAGCAGCCAGACTAGCGGGAGGGCCAGTGAGCAGTTCTTC; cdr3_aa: CASSQTSGRASEQFF
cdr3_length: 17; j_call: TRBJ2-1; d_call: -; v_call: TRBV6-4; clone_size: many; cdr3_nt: TGTGCCAGCAGTGACTCGCCAATATGGGGCAGTTACAATGAGCAGTTCTTC; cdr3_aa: CASSDSPIWGSYNEQFF
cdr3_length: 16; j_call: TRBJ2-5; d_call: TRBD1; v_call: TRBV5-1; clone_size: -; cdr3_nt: TGCGCCAGCAGCCCCAGAGCCCGGGACAGGGATGAGACCCAGTACTTC; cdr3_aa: CASSPRARDRDETQYF
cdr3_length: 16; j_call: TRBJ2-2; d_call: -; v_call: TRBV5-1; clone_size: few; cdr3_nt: TGCGCCAGCAGCTTGGCCGCTAGCGCCTACACCGGGGAGCTGTTTTTT; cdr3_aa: CASSLAASAYTGELFF
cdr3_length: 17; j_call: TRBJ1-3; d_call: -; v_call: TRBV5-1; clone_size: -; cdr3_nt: TGCGCCAGCAGCTTGGGACAGCAGAACCTTCCTGGAAACACCATATATTTT; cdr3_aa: CASSLGQQNLPGNTIYF
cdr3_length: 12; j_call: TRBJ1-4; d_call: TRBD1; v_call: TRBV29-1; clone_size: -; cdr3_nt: TGCAGCGCACGACAGGGGGATGAAAAACTGTTTTTT; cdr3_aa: CSARQGDEKLFF
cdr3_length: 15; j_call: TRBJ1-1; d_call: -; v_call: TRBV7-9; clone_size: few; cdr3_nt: TGTGCCAGCAGCGTTCCCGGGGCCCCGAACACTGAAGCTTTCTTT; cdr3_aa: CASSVPGAPNTEAFF
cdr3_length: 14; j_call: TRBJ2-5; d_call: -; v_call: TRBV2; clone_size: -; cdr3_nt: TGTGCCAGCCCAATAAACAGAGATCAAGAGACCCAGTACTTC; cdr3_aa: CASPINRDQETQYF
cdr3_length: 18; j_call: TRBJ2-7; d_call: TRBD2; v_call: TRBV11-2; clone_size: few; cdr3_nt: TGTGCCAGCAGCTTAGGGTCACTAGCGCCTACGTCCATTTACGAGCAGTACTTC; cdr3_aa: CASSLGSLAPTSIYEQYF
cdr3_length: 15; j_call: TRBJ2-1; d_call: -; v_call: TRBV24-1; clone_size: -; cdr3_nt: TGTGCCACCAGTTTAGCGACCCGCTCCTACAATGAGCAGTTCTTC; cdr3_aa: CATSLATRSYNEQFF
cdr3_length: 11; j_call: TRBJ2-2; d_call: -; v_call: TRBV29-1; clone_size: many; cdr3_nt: TGCAGCGTGGATAACACCGGGGAGCTGTTTTTT; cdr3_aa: CSVDNTGELFF
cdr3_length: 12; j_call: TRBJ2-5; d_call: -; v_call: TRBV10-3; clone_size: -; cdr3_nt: TGTGCCATCGGTAGCGATCGAGAGACCCAGTACTTC; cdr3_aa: CAIGSDRETQYF
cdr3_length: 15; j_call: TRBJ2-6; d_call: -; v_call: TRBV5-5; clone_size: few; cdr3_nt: TGTGCCAGCAGCTTGGTGGGGCCTGGGGCCAACGTCCTGACTTTC; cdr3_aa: CASSLVGPGANVLTF
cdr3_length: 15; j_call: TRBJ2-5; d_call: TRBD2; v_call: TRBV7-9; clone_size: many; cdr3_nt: TGTGCCAGCATCCTCGGACTAGCGGGAGTAGAGACCCAGTACTTC; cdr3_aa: CASILGLAGVETQYF
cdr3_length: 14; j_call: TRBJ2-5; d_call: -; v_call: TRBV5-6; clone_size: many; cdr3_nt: TGTGCCAGCAGGGAGGGACCACCGCAAGAGACCCAGTACTTC; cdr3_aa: CASREGPPQETQYF
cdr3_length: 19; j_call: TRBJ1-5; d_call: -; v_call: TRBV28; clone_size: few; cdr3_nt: TGTGCCAGCAGTTTACGGGCGTTGTTACTTTTACCTAGCAATCAGCCCCAGCATTTT; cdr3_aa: CASSLRALLLLPSNQPQHF
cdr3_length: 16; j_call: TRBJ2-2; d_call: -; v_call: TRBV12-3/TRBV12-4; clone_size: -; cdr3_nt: TGTGCCAGCAGTCCCCAGGACTCACCCCTTACCGGGGAGCTGTTTTTT; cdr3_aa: CASSPQDSPLTGELFF
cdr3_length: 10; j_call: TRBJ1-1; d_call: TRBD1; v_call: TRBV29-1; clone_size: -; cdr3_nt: TGCAGCGTTGCGACAGGGGAAGCTTTCTTT; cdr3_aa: CSVATGEAFF
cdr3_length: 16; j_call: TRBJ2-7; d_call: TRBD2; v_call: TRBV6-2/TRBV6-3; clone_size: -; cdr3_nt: TGTGCCAGCAGTCAGCAGGCCCCGGGGGGACTCTACGAGCAGTACTTC; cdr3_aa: CASSQQAPGGLYEQYF
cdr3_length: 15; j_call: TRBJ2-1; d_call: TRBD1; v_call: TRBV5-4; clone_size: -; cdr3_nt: TGTGCCAGCACCCAGGGACAGGCGAAATACAATGAGCAGTTCTTC; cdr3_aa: CASTQGQAKYNEQFF
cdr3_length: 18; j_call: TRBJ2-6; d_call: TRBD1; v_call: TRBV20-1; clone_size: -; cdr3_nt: TGCAGTGCTAGGGAAGGCAGACAGGGAGTGGGTGGGGCCAACGTCCTGACTTTC; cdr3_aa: CSAREGRQGVGGANVLTF
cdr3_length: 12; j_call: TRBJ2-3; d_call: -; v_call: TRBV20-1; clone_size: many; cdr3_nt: TGCAGTGCTAGCAAAGCGGCAGATACGCAGTATTTT; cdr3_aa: CSASKAADTQYF
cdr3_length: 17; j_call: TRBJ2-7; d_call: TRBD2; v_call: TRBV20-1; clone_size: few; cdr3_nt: TGCAGTGCTAGAGATCTCCATGAAGCGGGACCGGCCTACGAGCAGTACTTC; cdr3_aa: CSARDLHEAGPAYEQYF
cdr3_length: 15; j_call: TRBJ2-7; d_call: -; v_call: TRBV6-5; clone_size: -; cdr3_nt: TGTGCCAGCAGTTACTCGAACAGCCCAACCTACGAGCAGTACTTC; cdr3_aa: CASSYSNSPTYEQYF
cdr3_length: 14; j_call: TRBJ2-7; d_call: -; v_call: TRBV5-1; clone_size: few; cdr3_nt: TGCGCCAGCAGCTTAGGGGACGACCCTTACGAGCAGTACTTC; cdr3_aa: CASSLGDDPYEQYF
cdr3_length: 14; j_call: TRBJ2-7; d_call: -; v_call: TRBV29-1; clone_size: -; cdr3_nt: TGCAGCGTTCAGTGGCAGACGCACTCCTACGAGCAGTACTTC; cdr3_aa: CSVQWQTHSYEQYF
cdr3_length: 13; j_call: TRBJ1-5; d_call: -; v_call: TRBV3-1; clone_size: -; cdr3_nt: TGTGCCAGCAGCCAAGATCTCTTAGGACCCCAGCATTTT; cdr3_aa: CASSQDLLGPQHF
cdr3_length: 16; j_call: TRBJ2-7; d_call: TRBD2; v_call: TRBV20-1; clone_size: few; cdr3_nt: TGCAGTGCTAGAGATGGTAGCGGGAGGCCTTCCTACGAGCAGTACTTC; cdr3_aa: CSARDGSGRPSYEQYF